The sequence of this T cell receptor (beta chain) was determined in a study of shared clonotypes between healthy human individuals. Study context: Aged 18 to 49, the donors were two women and a few men.

On this clone itself: Its target is not known.

Study results and caveats: Clonotypes shared by all four donors outscored non-shared clonotypes in generation probability. Estimated richness values were generally larger in naive subsets than in memory subsets. Limited genetic and exposure-history diversity came from having few donors.

Data came from immunoSEQ multiplex PCR; TCRdb stores just in-frame clones and leaves some out. The table shows a few million clones, with around 93% occurring only once. Germline V lookup: CDR1 MNHEY, CDR2 SMNVEV (reference sequence). V was pared by 0 bases and J by 4 bases, with 12 bases between. The CDR3 spans 15 residues. Naive CD8 populations comprised CD45RO-negative cells positively selected for CCR7, excluding terminally differentiated effector memory CD45RA+ cells. The clonotype originates from a man in his late teens or twenties in good health. Some clones in this sample may be carry-over from other donors' samples. The sequencing sample was made of naive CD8+ T cells from PBMCs. The genes are TRBV27 and TRBJ1-1; unclear D gene. The CDR3 coding sequence is TGTGCCAGCAGTTTATCATCCGGCCTGAGCACTGAAGCTTTCTTT. It is translated as CASSLSSGLSTEAFF.